These T cell receptor beta chains were read from a single sample in a study of blood T cell repertoires in COVID-19. Libraries were prepared by immunoSEQ multiplex PCR; TCRdb keeps only in-frame clonotypes and omits some of them. This table holds 79,000 or so clones, about 90% found once. Sequenced input: peripheral blood. Receptors were obtained from a human donor in a cohort sampled during active COVID-19. Both conserved end residues are part of each CDR3. The D gene is left open where the match is weak. For some rows the clone size is stated as once, few or many, or as a class when expanded; others skip it.

v_call,j_call,d_call,clone_size,cdr3_aa,cdr3_nt
TRBV3-1/TRBV3-2,TRBJ2-1,NA,NA,CASSQRWLGSDEQFF,TGTGCCAGCAGCCAACGATGGTTAGGGAGTGATGAGCAGTTCTTC
TRBV7-2,TRBJ2-5,NA,NA,CASSSGLGRTQYF,TGTGCCAGCAGCTCGGGACTGGGACGGACCCAGTACTTC
TRBV18,TRBJ2-1,TRBD1,NA,CASRDSDFNKQFF,TGTGCCAGCCGGGACAGTGATTTCAATAAGCAGTTCTTC
TRBV11-2,TRBJ1-1,NA,NA,CASSFQARGAGEAFF,TGTGCCAGCAGCTTTCAAGCCAGGGGCGCGGGTGAAGCTTTCTTT
TRBV11-2,TRBJ2-2,TRBD1,NA,CASSLVTGGSGTGELFF,TGTGCCAGCAGCTTAGTCACAGGGGGCTCGGGCACCGGGGAGCTGTTTTTT
TRBV10-1,TRBJ2-1,NA,NA,CASSETVSINEQFF,TGCGCCAGCAGTGAGACAGTCTCTATCAATGAGCAGTTCTTC
TRBV18,TRBJ2-1,NA,NA,CASSPPGAGDYNEQFF,TGTGCCAGCTCACCACCGGGAGCGGGTGATTACAATGAGCAGTTCTTC
TRBV27,TRBJ2-3,NA,NA,CASSLRERAQDTQYF,TGTGCCAGCAGTTTACGGGAGAGAGCGCAAGATACGCAGTATTTT
TRBV15,TRBJ2-7,NA,NA,CATSRDFGQSYEQYF,TGTGCCACCAGCAGAGATTTCGGACAGTCCTACGAGCAGTACTTC
TRBV27,TRBJ2-5,NA,NA,CASSFLGGETQYF,TGTGCCAGCAGTTTCCTGGGGGGAGAGACCCAGTACTTC
TRBV18,TRBJ2-2,TRBD1,NA,CASSPEDRGRSVGFELFF,TGTGCCAGCTCACCCGAGGACAGGGGGCGGTCTGTCGGTTTTGAGCTGTTTTTT
TRBV27,TRBJ1-4,NA,once,CASSLGQGTGNEKLFF,TGTGCCAGCAGTTTAGGGCAGGGAACGGGTAATGAAAAACTGTTTTTT
TRBV28,TRBJ2-3,TRBD2,few,CASSSIGGLAGSTDTQYF,TGTGCCAGCAGTTCTATAGGGGGACTAGCGGGCAGCACAGATACGCAGTATTTT
TRBV6-5,TRBJ2-7,NA,NA,CASSLARTSYEQYF,TGTGCCAGCAGTCTTGCTCGAACTTCCTACGAGCAGTACTTC
TRBV6-6,TRBJ2-7,NA,NA,CATLPVGGDLSYEQYF,TGTGCCACGCTGCCCGTAGGAGGGGACCTTTCCTACGAGCAGTACTTC
TRBV29-1,TRBJ2-2,NA,NA,CSGSWLAGELFF,TGCAGCGGGTCGTGGCTTGCCGGGGAGCTGTTTTTT
TRBV6-2/TRBV6-3,TRBJ2-7,TRBD2,NA,CASSYSTSGSSYEQYF,TGTGCCAGCAGTTACTCCACTAGCGGGAGTTCCTACGAGCAGTACTTC
TRBV29-1,TRBJ2-7,NA,NA,CSVEDTGECNEQYF,TGCAGCGTTGAAGATACAGGTGAATGTAACGAGCAGTACTTC
TRBV9,TRBJ2-3,TRBD2,NA,CASSALGGRATDTQYF,TGTGCCAGCAGCGCCCTGGGCGGGAGGGCAACAGATACGCAGTATTTT